This is a list of T cell receptor beta chains from one sample in a study of blood T cells in healthy people across ages. From the 5' RACE reads, TCRdb called clonotypes with MiXCR, one entry per CDR3 protein. There are approximately 1,700,000 distinct CDR3 sequences in the sample; 30% to 40% occur only once, and roughly 24% lies in the top ten. Sequencing was carried out using blood. The receptors here all came from a human donor in good health. CDR3s include the opening cysteine and the closing phenylalanine or tryptophan. D genes are given only for firm matches. Clone size is given for some rows only: seen once, a few or many times, or a class if the clone is expanded.

clone size	D gene	V gene	J gene	CDR3 DNA	CDR3 protein
few	-	TRBV5-1	TRBJ2-4	TGCGCCAGCAGCTTGGCTCCGGGACAACCCCGGGGGCTAGCCAAAAACATTCAGTACTTC	CASSLAPGQPRGLAKNIQYF
few	-	TRBV6-2/TRBV6-3	TRBJ1-6	TGTGCCAGCAGCGGACAGCCCCATTCACCCCTCCACTTT	CASSGQPHSPLHF
-	-	TRBV20-1	TRBJ1-5	TGCAGTGCTAGAGGCAACAGTGAGGGGCAGCCCCAGCATTTT	CSARGNSEGQPQHF
few	TRBD1	TRBV28	TRBJ1-6	TGTGCCAGCAGTATCATAATACCGGGACAGGGGGCGAGCTCCTATAATTCACCCCTCCACTTT	CASSIIIPGQGASSYNSPLHF
-	TRBD2	TRBV2	TRBJ2-3	TGTGCCAGCTTAGCGGGGGGTTTCTCTGCAGATACGCAGTATTTT	CASLAGGFSADTQYF
-	-	TRBV7-2	TRBJ1-4	TGTGCCAGCAGCATCTCCCGGGGGGGGCCAGAAGTAAAACTGTTTTTT	CASSISRGGPEVKLFF
few	TRBD1	TRBV7-2	TRBJ2-1	TGTGCCAGCAGCAAAACAGGGGGCATTTACAATGAGCAGTTCTTC	CASSKTGGIYNEQFF
few	-	TRBV20-1	TRBJ2-3	TGCAGTGCTAGATCCCACGGGACACACACAGATACGCAGTATTTT	CSARSHGTHTDTQYF
-	-	TRBV29-1	TRBJ1-1	TGCAGCGTTGAGACAGGACCCCAAGCCCCTGAAGCTTTCTTT	CSVETGPQAPEAFF
-	-	TRBV29-1	TRBJ1-1	TGCAGCGTTGCCCGGAGGGGCCTGGACACTGAAGCTTTCTTT	CSVARRGLDTEAFF
once	TRBD2	TRBV7-2	TRBJ2-1	TGTGCCAGCAGCTTAGCGGGACTAGCGGGCAATGAGCAGTTCTTC	CASSLAGLAGNEQFF
-	-	TRBV20-1	TRBJ1-1	TGCAGTGCTAGCTACAATCTGAACACTGAAGCTTTCTTT	CSASYNLNTEAFF
-	-	TRBV20-1	TRBJ2-7	TGCAGTGTGGCGGGGATTAGCTCCTACGAGCAGTACTTC	CSVAGISSYEQYF
few	-	TRBV28	TRBJ2-4	TGTGCCAGCAGTTTAAGGGGGACCGGGGAGCAGTACTTC	CASSLRGTGEQYF
-	TRBD2	TRBV11-3	TRBJ2-5	TGTGCCGGCAGCTTACCCCTGACTAGCGCCCGGGAGACCCAGTACTTC	CAGSLPLTSARETQYF
few	-	TRBV4-3	TRBJ2-2	TGCGCCAGCAGCCAAGAGTTCACCGGGGAGCTGTTTTTT	CASSQEFTGELFF
-	TRBD1	TRBV7-9	TRBJ2-7	TGTGCCAGCAGCTCCCTCCGACAGGGGCGTATCGACGAGCAGTACTTC	CASSSLRQGRIDEQYF
-	-	TRBV5-1	TRBJ2-1	TGCGCCAGCAGCTGGGGACATGGGAACAATGAGCAGTTCTTC	CASSWGHGNNEQFF
many	-	TRBV7-2	TRBJ2-1	TGTGCCAGCAGCTTAAATTCCGAGCAGTTCTTC	CASSLNSEQFF
-	-	TRBV13	TRBJ2-3	TGTGCCAGCAGCTTCACAGGGTCAAGGGCAGATACGCAGTATTTT	CASSFTGSRADTQYF
few	-	TRBV6-8	TRBJ2-3	TGTGCCAGCAGTCCCCTACGGCGGACGATTAGCACAGATACGCAGTATTTT	CASSPLRRTISTDTQYF
-	-	TRBV6-5	TRBJ1-2	TGTGCCAGCAGTTATAACCCCGAGACTTTCGTGGGCTACACCTTC	CASSYNPETFVGYTF
few	TRBD1	TRBV29-1	TRBJ2-7	TGCAGCGCCCAGAGGACAGGGGCTAACTACGAGCAGTACTTC	CSAQRTGANYEQYF
-	-	TRBV5-1	TRBJ2-7	TGCGCCAGCAGCCCTCTAACTAGCACCCACGAGCAGTACTTC	CASSPLTSTHEQYF
-	TRBD2	TRBV19	TRBJ2-7	TGTGCCAGTAGGTTAAGCGGGGGGGCTTTATACGAGCAGTACTTC	CASRLSGGALYEQYF
few	TRBD1	TRBV4-3	TRBJ2-1	TGCGCCAGCAGCCTGACAGGGGCTTTAAGTGAGCAGTTCTTC	CASSLTGALSEQFF
-	-	TRBV29-1	TRBJ2-3	TGCAGCGTTGAAGCCCGTAGAGCTTTGGGACGGCGCAGGATGTGGGATACGCAGTATTTT	CSVEARRALGRRRMWDTQYF
-	-	TRBV6-2/TRBV6-3	TRBJ2-7	TGTGCCAGCACGCGAGGGACAACGGGCTACGAGCAGTACTTC	CASTRGTTGYEQYF
-	-	TRBV7-9	TRBJ2-3	TGTGCCAGCAGCTCAGCCCTTAGCGGAAACACAGATACGCAGTATTTT	CASSSALSGNTDTQYF
-	-	TRBV20-1	TRBJ2-1	TGCAGTGCTAGAGGGCCAGACCACAATGAGCAGTTCTTC	CSARGPDHNEQFF
-	-	TRBV25-1	TRBJ2-7	TGTGCCAGCGAGGACACGGGATCCTACGAGCAGTACTTC	CASEDTGSYEQYF
-	-	TRBV5-1	TRBJ1-1	TGCGCCAGCAGCTTGGCCAGGGACGGACGTGAAGCTTTCTTT	CASSLARDGREAFF
few	-	TRBV7-3	TRBJ2-3	TGTGCCAGCAGCTTAACCTCGGCGGGGCGAGGGAGCACAGATACGCAGTATTTT	CASSLTSAGRGSTDTQYF
-	-	TRBV6-2/TRBV6-3	TRBJ1-5	TGTGCCATCCGGCGAGTGGGGGGCAGTCAGCCCCAGCATTTT	CAIRRVGGSQPQHF
-	-	TRBV5-1	TRBJ2-7	TGCGCCAGCAGCTGGAGGGATCTCCAGTACTTC	CASSWRDLQYF
-	-	TRBV7-9	TRBJ1-5	TGTGCCAGCAGCTCCCGAGGGGAGACATATAGCAATCAGCCCCAGCATTTT	CASSSRGETYSNQPQHF
-	-	TRBV6-2/TRBV6-3	TRBJ1-5	TGTGCCAGCAGGGAGGGGGGCCGCAGTGGGCCCCAGCATTTT	CASREGGRSGPQHF
-	-	TRBV7-8	TRBJ1-4	TGTGCCAGCAGCTTAGAGGGACACAACCTCGGTTATGAAAAACTGTTTTTT	CASSLEGHNLGYEKLFF
-	-	TRBV11-3	TRBJ1-2	TGTGCCAGCAGCTTAGATCGCTACGGGGCGGAGGGCTACACCTTC	CASSLDRYGAEGYTF
-	-	TRBV4-3	TRBJ2-1	TGCGCCAGCAGCCAAGATTGGGCCGGGACCCTAAGTAGCTACAATGAGCAGTTCTTC	CASSQDWAGTLSSYNEQFF
few	-	TRBV6-1	TRBJ1-5	TGTGCCAGCAACAGGGTCAGTCAGCCCCAGCATTTT	CASNRVSQPQHF
few	-	TRBV15	TRBJ2-2	TGTGCCACCAGCAGACAGGGATCCGGGGAGCTGTTTTTT	CATSRQGSGELFF
-	-	TRBV4-3	TRBJ1-4	TGCGCCAGCAGCCAAGAACAGCTGTCGGAAAAACTGTTTTTT	CASSQEQLSEKLFF
-	-	TRBV7-6	TRBJ2-7	TGTGCCAGCAGCTTAGACGAGGAGGGAGTGAGTTCTGGCGAGCAGTACTTC	CASSLDEEGVSSGEQYF
-	-	TRBV12-3/TRBV12-4	TRBJ1-5	TGTGCCAGCAGTTTAGAGGGGATAAGCAATCAGCCCCAGCATTTT	CASSLEGISNQPQHF
-	-	TRBV20-1	TRBJ1-1	TGCAGTGCTAGAGAGCCGTACAGGAGAAACACTGAAGCTTTCTTT	CSAREPYRRNTEAFF
few	-	TRBV12-3/TRBV12-4	TRBJ2-7	TGTGCCAGCAGTTCACCCCGGGACTCCTACTACGAGCAGTACTTC	CASSSPRDSYYEQYF
-	TRBD2	TRBV7-9	TRBJ2-5	TGTGCCAGCAGCTTATCTCTCAGAGCGGGGGAGCAGTACTTC	CASSLSLRAGEQYF
-	-	TRBV20-1	TRBJ1-2	TGCAGTGCCCCCCGGCGAGGGCCTTTGAGCTATGGCTACACCTTC	CSAPRRGPLSYGYTF
-	TRBD1	TRBV29-1	TRBJ1-2	TGCAGCGTGGGATCAGGGGGTGGCTACACCTTC	CSVGSGGGYTF
-	TRBD2	TRBV20-1	TRBJ2-5	TGCAGTGCTAGCTCTGCTAGCGGGGGGTTTGAGACCCAGTACTTC	CSASSASGGFETQYF
few	-	TRBV4-3	TRBJ1-5	TGCGCCAGCAGCCAAGATCCAAGGGGCGAGCAGCCCCAGCATTTT	CASSQDPRGEQPQHF
few	-	TRBV3-1	TRBJ1-1	TGTGCCAGCAGCCGAGGGGTTGGTGAAGCTTTCTTT	CASSRGVGEAFF
-	-	TRBV12-3/TRBV12-4	TRBJ1-2	TGTGCCAGCACTCCAGGGTTTGTTGGCTACACCTTC	CASTPGFVGYTF
-	-	TRBV7-3	TRBJ2-7	TGTGCCAGCAGCTTTGGGCTTGGCCACGAGCAGTACTTC	CASSFGLGHEQYF
once	-	TRBV9	TRBJ2-1	TGTGCCAGCAGCGTAACCAGGGGGGGGAGCGATGAGCAGTTCTTC	CASSVTRGGSDEQFF
few	-	TRBV25-1	TRBJ1-2	TGTGCCAGCAGTGAATATTGGGGGGAGGCTGGCTACACCTTC	CASSEYWGEAGYTF